The subject of this entry is one T cell receptor (beta chain). The entry originates in a study of T-cell memory formation after mild COVID-19. TCRdb itself ran the 5' RACE reads through MiXCR, one entry per CDR3 protein. Of over 9,500 distinct CDR3 sequences in the sample, more than 14% were seen once. The sequenced material came from PBMCs or a T cell subset sorted from them (not recorded which). The clonotype originates from a man aged 18 to 30 who had mild COVID-19 (a few samples of this study predate the infection). Cell type and time point are not known.

Written as DNA, the CDR3 is TGTGCCAGCAGCTTAGTGGGGGGAGAGCTGTCAGATACGCAGTATTTT. Residues: CASSLVGGELSDTQYF. The rearrangement links TRBV7-8 to TRBJ2-3, with D possibly being TRBD2 (6 bases). From germline, CDR1 is SGHVS and CDR2 FQNEAQ. The CDR3 has 16 amino acids. V lost 1 base, J lost 4 bases, and 15 bases lay in between.